This T cell receptor (beta chain) is drawn from a study of shared clonotypes between healthy human individuals. Regarding the study as a whole: Sequencing depth was a factor that was expected to affect clonotype sharing among donors.

Germline loops: CDR1 SGHNT, CDR2 YYREEE (reference sequence). V was pared by 0 bases and J by 5 bases, with 14 bases between. CDR3 length equals 15 residues. Donation came from healthy HIV-negative adults that had no recent acute infections or vaccinations. As for this clone: Its antigen is still unknown.

Each PCR replicate from the sorted subsets contained about 200 ng DNA, which is some 30,000 T cell genomes. The protocol was immunoSEQ multiplex PCR, while the TCRdb copy is restricted to in-frame clones and leaves out a portion. The repertoire has some 200,000 clones, roughly 91% of them found once; the top ten carry around 0.067%. The TCR was taken from a woman in her twenties or thirties in good health. The chain is built from TRBV5-4 and TRBJ2-5; possibly TRBD1 for D (5 bases). Sequencing used naive CD4+ T cells sorted from blood. Indicated subset: CD45RA+ positively selected. The CDR3 spells CASSLAAAGYETQYF. CDR3 sequence (DNA): TGTGCCAGCAGCTTGGCCGCGGCAGGGTATGAGACCCAGTACTTC.